These T cell receptor beta chains were read from a single sample in a study of vaccination and CD4 T cells after COVID-19. These receptors have no known antigen. TCRdb re-called the PCR reads with MiXCR, one entry per CDR3 protein. The profile shows over 8,500 distinct CDR3 sequences, about 32% of them singletons. Sequencing was carried out using cultured CD4+ T cells from blood. The receptors originated from a human donor with COVID-19. The CDR3 runs from the conserved cysteine through the conserved F or W. The order of the fields is J gene, V gene, CDR3 protein.

j_gene: TRBJ2-5; v_gene: TRBV11-2; CDR3aa: CASSLGGAGAQETQYF
j_gene: TRBJ1-1; v_gene: TRBV27; CDR3aa: CASSLGGPGTEAFF
j_gene: TRBJ2-6; v_gene: TRBV7-9; CDR3aa: CASSWNSGANVLTF
j_gene: TRBJ1-2; v_gene: TRBV7-9; CDR3aa: CASSLGQPNYGYTF
j_gene: TRBJ2-3; v_gene: TRBV10-1; CDR3aa: CASSEFRGRGKADTQYF
j_gene: TRBJ1-6; v_gene: TRBV15; CDR3aa: CATSQLQTGTLNSPLHF
j_gene: TRBJ2-5; v_gene: TRBV6-2/TRBV6-3; CDR3aa: CASSYPMGQGALETQYF
j_gene: TRBJ1-5; v_gene: TRBV7-9; CDR3aa: CASSFGQGHQPQHF
j_gene: TRBJ2-1; v_gene: TRBV19; CDR3aa: CASSIVGTGTVNEQFF
j_gene: TRBJ2-5; v_gene: TRBV12-3/TRBV12-4; CDR3aa: CASSLTGARETQYF
j_gene: TRBJ1-1; v_gene: TRBV7-6; CDR3aa: CASSLRLNTEAFF
j_gene: TRBJ1-4; v_gene: TRBV28; CDR3aa: CASSLGREGSKLFF
j_gene: TRBJ2-6; v_gene: TRBV5-3; CDR3aa: CARKGTGPYSGANVLTF
j_gene: TRBJ2-2; v_gene: TRBV19; CDR3aa: CASSMKGQPNTGELFF
j_gene: TRBJ2-4; v_gene: TRBV7-8; CDR3aa: CASRPQGYAKNIQYF
j_gene: TRBJ2-5; v_gene: TRBV12-3/TRBV12-4; CDR3aa: CASSLAETQYF
j_gene: TRBJ1-1; v_gene: TRBV6-1; CDR3aa: CASNDWGQNTEAFF
j_gene: TRBJ2-1; v_gene: TRBV7-2; CDR3aa: CASSLAGLVSGEQFF
j_gene: TRBJ2-5; v_gene: TRBV24-1; CDR3aa: CATSDSSLGIWGTQYF
j_gene: TRBJ2-7; v_gene: TRBV10-3; CDR3aa: CANDGYDSYEQYF
j_gene: TRBJ1-1; v_gene: TRBV7-2; CDR3aa: CASSLGQNTEAFF
j_gene: TRBJ2-2; v_gene: TRBV5-4; CDR3aa: CASRRSGGAGELFF
j_gene: TRBJ1-6; v_gene: TRBV5-8; CDR3aa: CASSFTGGGNSPLHF
j_gene: TRBJ1-5; v_gene: TRBV6-1; CDR3aa: CASNRGDLVGQPQHF
j_gene: TRBJ1-1; v_gene: TRBV4-1; CDR3aa: CASSPSTAMNTEAFF
j_gene: TRBJ1-2; v_gene: TRBV28; CDR3aa: CASSLFRAGEGYTF
j_gene: TRBJ1-1; v_gene: TRBV11-3; CDR3aa: CASSQGGSGGMNTEAFF
j_gene: TRBJ1-2; v_gene: TRBV6-1; CDR3aa: CASRDWDRQNYGYTF
j_gene: TRBJ1-6; v_gene: TRBV6-5; CDR3aa: CASSSGGQGAPLHF
j_gene: TRBJ1-6; v_gene: TRBV20-1; CDR3aa: CSAPGQAAGNSPLHF
j_gene: TRBJ2-3; v_gene: TRBV20-1; CDR3aa: CSARMGLAGGFDTQYF
j_gene: TRBJ1-3; v_gene: TRBV6-5; CDR3aa: CASSYSQNTIYF
j_gene: TRBJ1-6; v_gene: TRBV7-2; CDR3aa: CASSPFGQASPLHF
j_gene: TRBJ2-2; v_gene: TRBV7-2; CDR3aa: CASSTGGFTGELFF
j_gene: TRBJ1-6; v_gene: TRBV19; CDR3aa: CASSIRGDNSPLHF
j_gene: TRBJ1-2; v_gene: TRBV29-1; CDR3aa: CSVLGRGGYTF
j_gene: TRBJ2-2; v_gene: TRBV2; CDR3aa: CASSDRPTGGELFF
j_gene: TRBJ2-6; v_gene: TRBV24-1; CDR3aa: CATSDQAGANVLTF
j_gene: TRBJ2-7; v_gene: TRBV6-5; CDR3aa: CASSYSGALLAGTYEQYF
j_gene: TRBJ2-1; v_gene: TRBV7-2; CDR3aa: CASSLVGGASYNEQFF
j_gene: TRBJ1-5; v_gene: TRBV7-9; CDR3aa: CASSLGAGQEDQPQHF
j_gene: TRBJ1-5; v_gene: TRBV19; CDR3aa: CASSRTPPGQPQHF
j_gene: TRBJ2-5; v_gene: TRBV27; CDR3aa: CASSRGDNQETQYF